This T cell receptor beta chain was sequenced in a study of lymphopenia after photon versus proton radiotherapy. This CDR3 region has 14 residues. Trimming took off 0 bases at V and 7 bases at J, with 10 bases between the two ends. In germline, CDR1 is SGHRS, CDR2 YFSETQ. Whole-study results and caveats: Authors raise, but do not show, better survival with proton therapy. Under photons, naive T cells and diversity fell while effector/memory populations rose. After the lymphocyte nadir, photon-treated repertoires showed oligoclonal expansion, especially of CD8+ Temra cells. In patients who died, overall survival fell as post-nadir TCR diversity dropped more.

A remark on this clone: Its target is unknown.

The repertoire was sequenced with immunoSEQ multiplex PCR; TCRdb's copy has only in-frame clones and lacks some. The table lists about 26,000 clones, approximately 89% of them singletons. This TCR was sampled from a man younger than 40 with gastric cancer. The rearrangement uses TRBV5-1 and TRBJ1-4; D call uncertain. The starting material was peripheral blood, obtained from a patient treated with photon-based radiotherapy. The CDR3 DNA is TGCGCCAGCAGCTTGGGACCCCTTCGTGAAAAACTGTTTTTT. This encodes CASSLGPLREKLFF. Full variable domain (rest looked up from reference TRBV5-1 and TRBJ1-4): KAGVTQTPRYLIKTRGQQVTLSCSPISGHRSVSWYQQTPGQGLQFLFEYFSETQRNKGNFPGRFSGRQFSNSRSEMNVSTLELGDSALYLCASSLGPLREKLFFGSGTQLSVL.